This TCR beta chain was profiled in a study of PD-1 blockade in classical Hodgkin lymphoma. Study-wide points: Whatever underlies the repertoire differences (possibly disease activity or prior therapy) remains undefined. Compared with healthy donors, newly diagnosed patients reportedly showed lower baseline TCR diversity.

This CDR3 has 17 residues. V was pared by 0 bases and J by 2 bases, with 4 bases of the junction left unmatched. Germline assignment: CDR1 SGDLS and CDR2 YYNGEE. For this clone: Its cognate antigen is unknown.

Using immunoSEQ multiplex PCR, the repertoire was profiled, and TCRdb retains in-frame clones only, with some absent. Of 14,000 to 15,000 clones listed, roughly nine tenths were seen once; the top ten hold under 6.5%. The time point here: newly diagnosed, previously untreated cHL patient sample. Isolation of CD8+ T cells from thawed PBMCs used magnetic negative selection. Serving as comparison were PBMCs from newly diagnosed, untreated classical Hodgkin lymphoma, which were sequenced alongside the relapsed/refractory trial patients. This chain links TRBV9 with TRBJ2-3; 12 bases line up with TRBD2. The clonotype was recovered from a human donor with classical Hodgkin lymphoma. The sample comprised CD8+ T cells from blood. CDR3 sequence (DNA): TGTGCCAGCAGCGTAGAGACTAGCGGGAGTTTCACAGATACGCAGTATTTT. Its translation: CASSVETSGSFTDTQYF.